This TCR beta chain was identified in a study of blood T cell repertoires in COVID-19. The overall study: Samples of COVID-19 (acute and convalescent) were obtained from the United States, Italy and Spain.

The CDR3 sequence is 17 residues long. Germline V lookup: CDR1 MNHEY, CDR2 SVGEGT. Trimming cost V 5 bases and J 1 base, with 18 bases left between them. Regarding this clone: Other DNA sequences in this sample translate to the same CDR3.

Generated by immunoSEQ multiplex PCR, the TCRdb table keeps only in-frame clones and is missing some. The sample has about 170,000 clones; around 83% are singletons. The rearrangement joins TRBV6-2 or TRBV6-3 to TRBJ1-5, with D possibly TRBD1 on 5 matching bases. This sequence was found in a woman aged 50 to 60 in a cohort exposed to, infected with or recovered from COVID-19 (not recorded which). Sequenced sample: PBMCs or T cells enriched from blood (not recorded which). The CDR3 loop is CASSESRQLYSNQPQHF. CDR3 DNA sequence: TGTGCCAGCAGTGAGTCCAGACAGCTTTACAGCAATCAGCCCCAGCATTTT.